This T cell receptor beta chain stems from a study of OX40 agonist ivuxolimab in advanced cancers. About the study: Partial response was recorded in three patients: one hepatocellular carcinoma and two cutaneous melanoma cases. Study-level results: In a subset of nonresponders, normalized T-cell clonal expansion was also low. Antigen specificity was not determined for the expanded peripheral T cells.

The table came from immunoSEQ multiplex PCR; TCRdb's copy has only in-frame clones and leaves some out. The sample includes roughly 76,000 clones, around four fifths of them seen just once. With respect to this clone: Its target is not known.

Drawing of blood for sampling happened at baseline, at cycle 4 day 1, and at cycle 7 day 1. Sample: CD4+ or CD8+ T cells sorted from blood, taken in a trial of the OX40 agonist ivuxolimab. The source of this sequence is an adult with an advanced solid tumor such as melanoma, head and neck, liver or kidney cancer.

The CDR3 nucleotides read TGTGCCAGCAGCTTTGACGGATACAATGAGCAGTTCTTC. Amino acid sequence: CASSFDGYNEQFF. This chain connects TRBV7-2 to TRBJ2-1; D not certain. V lost 3 bases, J lost 4 bases, and 7 bases lay in between. The CDR3 loop spans 13 amino acids. The V gene's germline CDR1 is SGHTA and CDR2 FQGNSA.